A single sample is the source of the 15 T cell receptor beta chains below, sequenced in a study of monozygotic twins with inflammatory bowel disease (dated by TCRdb to 2018 to 2020). Libraries were made using 5' RACE. TCRdb records Illumina HiSeq 2500 as the sequencer. TCRdb reprocessed the reads, reporting each CDR3 protein sequence once and no DNA. The sample's records list 350,000 to 400,000 distinct CDR3 sequences. Together, the top ten hold 2.6% of the sample. Sequencing input: blood. These receptors were taken from a human donor with ulcerative colitis or Crohn's disease, or a healthy co-twin of an affected twin (not recorded which).

The chain combines TRBV19 with TRBJ2-1; TCRdb selects TRBD1, and the lack of DNA leaves this call unchecked. The germline gives CDR1 LNHDA, CDR2 SQIVND (reference sequence). The CDR3 extends over 14 amino acids. The CDR3 sequence: CASSGNRGWDEQFF.

This sequence joins TRBV6-5 and TRBJ1-1. The germline V gene encodes CDR1 MNHEY and CDR2 SVGAGI. The length of the CDR3 is 15 residues. The CDR3 protein is CASSYSQATNTEAFF.

The V gene is TRBV5-1, the J gene TRBJ2-3; no DNA is available, so the TRBD2 call from TCRdb remains unchecked. CDR1 SGHRS and CDR2 YFSETQ come from the germline V gene. The CDR3 loop spans 16 amino acids. The CDR3 loop reads CASSPPKAGGTDTQYF.

The rearrangement joins TRBV4-1 to TRBJ1-4; checking the TCRdb D call of TRBD1 is not possible without DNA. Germline CDR1 is MGHRA and CDR2 is YSYEKL. CDR3 length equals 15 residues. The CDR3 is CASSLLTGSNEKLFF.

The CDR3 reads CASSSSDRATGYF. This sequence joins TRBV28 and TRBJ2-7; as DNA is missing, the TRBD1 call by TCRdb cannot be tested. CDR1 is MDHEN and CDR2 is SYDVKM in the germline V gene. The CDR3 length is 13 residues.

V is TRBV5-6 and J is TRBJ1-4; as DNA is missing, the TRBD1 call by TCRdb cannot be tested. Germline V lookup: CDR1 SGHDT, CDR2 YYEEEE. The CDR3 consists of 16 residues. The CDR3 protein is CASSSGLGARGEKLFF.

V is TRBV5-1 and J is TRBJ2-7. CDR1 is SGHRS and CDR2 is YFSETQ in the germline V gene. The CDR3 has 15 residues. CDR3 loop: CASSLEYGGSYEQYF. Together with reference TRBV5-1 and TRBJ2-7, the CDR3 gives the full variable domain: KAGVTQTPRYLIKTRGQQVTLSCSPISGHRSVSWYQQTPGQGLQFLFEYFSETQRNKGNFPGRFSGRQFSNSRSEMNVSTLELGDSALYLCASSLEYGGSYEQYFGPGTRLTVT.

The chain employs TRBV7-9 and TRBJ2-2; TCRdb calls TRBD1, which cannot be checked without DNA. From germline, CDR1 is SEHNR and CDR2 FQNEAQ (reference sequence). The length of the CDR3 is 15 residues. The CDR3 spells CASSFTGENTGELFF.

This chain connects TRBV7-6 to TRBJ2-7; no DNA is available, so the TRBD1 call from TCRdb remains unchecked. The V gene's germline CDR1 is SGHVS and CDR2 FNYEAQ. This CDR3 contains 13 residues. CDR3 sequence: CASSPGPNYEQYF.

The chain links TRBV6-1 to TRBJ2-7; the D call of TRBD1 rests on TCRdb alone, since no DNA is present to check it. The CDR3 totals 14 residues. Germline-derived CDR1 and CDR2 are MNHNS and SASEGT. The CDR3: CASTSGGPPYEQYF.

V usage is TRBV4-3 and J usage is TRBJ2-7; the D call of TRBD1 rests on TCRdb alone, since no DNA is present to check it. The CDR3 has 18 residues. Germline CDR1 is LGHNA and CDR2 is YSLEER. Here the CDR3 reads CASSQDVGIRSGSYEQYF.

The chain links TRBV4-1 to TRBJ2-3; TCRdb reports TRBD2, a call that lacks DNA to check it against. In germline, CDR1 is MGHRA, CDR2 YSYEKL. CDR3 length: 17 residues. CDR3 sequence: CASSQELRAGNTDTQYF.

V usage is TRBV7-2 and J usage is TRBJ1-4. CDR3 length: 16 amino acids. The V gene's germline CDR1 is SGHTA and CDR2 FQGNSA. This CDR3 is CASSLQPTIFNEKLFF.

The chain has TRBV18 and TRBJ2-7; TCRdb's D call of TRBD1 is untestable without DNA. The CDR3 is 15 residues long. CDR1 is KGHSH and CDR2 is LQKENI in the germline V gene. CDR3 sequence: CASSPGQYNSYEQYF.

V usage is TRBV4-3 and J usage is TRBJ1-6. Germline lookup yields CDR1 LGHNA and CDR2 YSLEER. This CDR3 has 17 residues. The CDR3 region is CASSQDGGGVLNSPLHF.